The source of this T cell receptor beta chain is a study of T cells after posttransplantation cyclophosphamide (dated by TCRdb to the mid-2010s). Describing the broader study: Using TRB sequencing, the study followed how the T cell repertoire rebuilt after myeloablative bone marrow transplantation with posttransplantation cyclophosphamide given as GVHD prophylaxis. In 3 patients, up to 3 additional blood samples taken between 2 and 5.2 years after transplant also underwent TRB sequencing, as did pretransplant blood from a handful of patients. Because TRA and TRB clonality correlated tightly in about ten samples, the subsequent TCR analyses were limited to TRB only. Public TRB sequences were queried against a database of over 3,000 sequences associated with responses to pathogens, tumor antigens, self-antigens and alloantigens. Antigen receptor sequencing was done on samples from about 34 PTCy-treated patients and from around 15 related bone marrow donors of those patients. Blood from every one of the approximately 36 PTCy patients who had 1-year posttransplant specimens underwent TRB sequencing.

TRB sequencing used genomic DNA with the immunoSEQ assay at survey resolution or the hsTCRB kit. The authors' analysis ran thus. The immunoSEQ software handled initial read processing, and the LymphoSeq R package was used for repertoire analyses. Clonality was computed as 1 minus normalized Shannon entropy; Gini coefficient was also calculated for each TRB dataset. To infer phenotypes in unsorted samples, TRB sequences from sorted subsets of the recipient or donor were mapped onto the unsorted samples of the same recipient. TCRdb carries this immuneACCESS record with in-frame sequences only. Its versions omit some clonotypes, under half of them owing to an unresolved V gene in the studies checked, with the rest unexplained. V, J and clone size were drawn from that table, and D and trimming were deduced from the DNA. In this sample the table shows tens of thousands of clones, 80% to 95% of which occur a single time. Of the sample, roughly 2.5% falls within the top ten clones.

About this clone: No cognate antigen has been identified for it. The input lacks base qualities; no much larger clone sits a single base away.

Paper-wide results and their limitations: The TRB repertoires of T cells infiltrating skin or GI tract showed only limited overlap with the TRB repertoires of T cells in blood. Donor-recipient similarity was low at 1-2 months but rose over the first year, and later blood repertoires were often dominated by donor CD8+ memory clones. Across roughly 49 patients, TRB clonality was highly associated with recipient CMV seropositivity and CMV reactivation, and diversity in PTCy patients was similar to diversity in CNI/methotrexate controls.

Explained via the paper, the treatment or condition label denotes: high-dose cyclophosphamide on days +3 and +4 as single-agent GVHD prophylaxis. Patients in the PTCy group got busulfan and fludarabine conditioning, a marrow graft from a related or unrelated donor, and cyclophosphamide on days +3 and +4. The PTCy-treated patients were enrolled in a prospective multi-institutional clinical trial. Peripheral blood and bone marrow mononuclear cells were isolated by Ficoll-Hypaque density centrifugation and cryopreserved. CDR1 and CDR2 (SGHRS, YFSETQ) derive from the germline V gene. The CDR3 has 15 amino acids, counting the end cysteine and phenylalanine. CDR3 DNA only is kept here, 45 bases in frame from base 1. From V the trimming removes 4 bases and from J it removes 3 bases, while the gene matches leave 7 bases of the junction unaccounted for.

The sequence is built from TRBV5-1 and TRBJ1-2; a stretch of 9 junction bases matches TRBD1. The input for sequencing was PBMCs, taken around 67 days after allogeneic stem cell transplant with posttransplant cyclophosphamide. This TCR derives from a male patient over 55 who received an allogeneic stem cell transplant from a related donor and was CMV-positive. Following a transplant, some T lymphocytes may have been derived from the graft donor. The nucleotide sequence reads as follows: TGCGCCAGCAGCGAGGGTGGACAGGGGTACTATGGCTACACCTTC. This gives the protein CASSEGGQGYYGYTF.